The rows below give T cell receptor beta chains drawn from one sample of a study of blood T cells in healthy people across ages. MiXCR, run by TCRdb on the 5' RACE reads, gives a single entry per CDR3 protein. Of approximately 830,000 distinct CDR3 sequences listed, 60% to 80% are singletons. The sequencing input was blood. The receptors derive from a man aged 25 to 45 in good health. CDR3s include the opening cysteine and the closing phenylalanine or tryptophan. D genes are given only for firm matches. Only part of the rows carry a size: once, few, many, or a class if the clone is expanded.

v_call	j_call	d_call	clone_size	cdr3_nt	cdr3_aa
TRBV7-2	TRBJ2-3	TRBD2	-	TGTGCCAGCAGCTTAAGCGGCGGGGGGCTCGTCCGAGATACGCAGTATTTT	CASSLSGGGLVRDTQYF
TRBV12-3/TRBV12-4	TRBJ2-3	-	once	TGTGCCAGTCAGTTTGTCAGTAATACGCAGTATTTT	CASQFVSNTQYF
TRBV12-3/TRBV12-4	TRBJ1-2	-	-	TGTGCCAGCAGTTTAGGTGGAGGGCCCTATGGCTACACCTTC	CASSLGGGPYGYTF
TRBV7-3	TRBJ1-1	-	-	TGTGCCAGCACCCCGGGGGGTTACACTGAAGCTTTCTTT	CASTPGGYTEAFF
TRBV4-3	TRBJ2-5	-	-	TGCGCCAGCAGCCAAGGGACAGGGAGGGAAGAGACCCAGTACTTC	CASSQGTGREETQYF
TRBV24-1	TRBJ1-2	-	-	TGTGCCACCAGTGATTTAATCCGCTACACCTTC	CATSDLIRYTF
TRBV20-1	TRBJ1-1	TRBD1	-	TGCAGTGCTAGGGGGACAGGGTCTTTTATCACTGAAGCTTTCTTT	CSARGTGSFITEAFF
TRBV3-1	TRBJ1-2	TRBD1	-	TGTGCCAGCAGCCAAGATAGGAGGACAGGGGCTTGGAATGGCTACACCTTC	CASSQDRRTGAWNGYTF
TRBV9	TRBJ2-7	TRBD1	-	TGTGCCAGCAGCCCCTGGGACAGGGGATCCGAGCAGTACTTC	CASSPWDRGSEQYF
TRBV6-5	TRBJ2-1	TRBD2	once	TGTGCCGCTGCTAGCGGGGGACTCAATGAGCAGTTCTTC	CAAASGGLNEQFF
TRBV12-3/TRBV12-4	TRBJ1-2	-	-	TGTGCCAGCAGGCTTCATACAAACTATGGCTACACCTTC	CASRLHTNYGYTF
TRBV12-3/TRBV12-4	TRBJ2-7	TRBD1	-	TGTGCCAGCACTCCGGGACAGGGGTGGTCCTACAATGAGCAGTACTTC	CASTPGQGWSYNEQYF
TRBV10-3	TRBJ2-1	TRBD2	-	TGTGCCATCAGTGAGTCGCTAGCGGGGAGCTACGGTGAGCAGTTCTTC	CAISESLAGSYGEQFF
TRBV10-3	TRBJ1-5	-	-	TGTGCCTCCGGTGGAGGGGGAGAACAGCCCCAGCATTTT	CASGGGGEQPQHF
TRBV29-1	TRBJ2-1	TRBD2	-	TGCAGCGTTGCCGGGACTAGCGGGGCCCTGAATGAGCAGTTCTTC	CSVAGTSGALNEQFF
TRBV20-1	TRBJ2-7	TRBD1	few	TGCAGTGCTGGGACAGTCCCCTACGAGCAGTACTTC	CSAGTVPYEQYF
TRBV10-3	TRBJ2-1	TRBD2	-	TGTGCCATCAGTGAAGCGGGACGGGGGGGCTACAATGAGCAGTTCTTC	CAISEAGRGGYNEQFF
TRBV20-1	TRBJ2-1	-	-	TGCAGTGCTAGCCCCTCAGGCAGGGGACTATACAATGAGCAGTTCTTC	CSASPSGRGLYNEQFF
TRBV6-6	TRBJ2-2	-	-	TGTGCCAGCAGTTACTCAGGGAGCAGCACCGGGGAGCTGTTTTTT	CASSYSGSSTGELFF
TRBV20-1	TRBJ2-1	-	few	TGCAGTGCTAGGAACAATGAGCAGTTCTTC	CSARNNEQFF
TRBV7-8	TRBJ1-1	-	-	TGTGCCAGCAGCGCCGGGATCAGTGAAGCTTTCTTT	CASSAGISEAFF
TRBV20-1	TRBJ1-5	-	-	TGCAGTGCAACCCGACCCCCGGGCGCTGGGGGGCCCCAGCATTTT	CSATRPPGAGGPQHF
TRBV29-1	TRBJ2-5	TRBD1	-	TGCAGCGGCGCCGGGACAGGGGCTGAGACCCAGTACTTC	CSGAGTGAETQYF
TRBV20-1	TRBJ2-7	-	-	TGCAGTGCCCGCCCTAGGCAGGGATCTTACGAGCAGTACTTC	CSARPRQGSYEQYF